Following are 14 T cell receptor beta chains from one sample sequenced in a study of CD8+CD57+ T cells in acquired aplastic anemia. Patients selected for sequencing had displayed CD8+CD57+ cell expansion by flow cytometry. Profiling of TCR beta VDJ combinations and CDR3 sequences used genomic DNA as template. TCRdb re-derived calls from the reads in MiXCR, one entry per CDR3 protein. The data hold a few hundred thousand distinct CDR3 sequences, with about three fifths observed a single time. Material for sequencing was sorted CD4+, CD8+, or CD8+CD57+ T cells (not recorded which) from PBMCs. The receptors stem from a human donor with aplastic anemia.

This clonotype was counted at least ten times. The DNA for the CDR3 is TGTGCCAGCAGCCAGTGGGATGAGCAGTTCTTC. It encodes CASSQWDEQFF. V and J are TRBV3-1 and TRBJ2-1; D is uncertain. This CDR3 spans 11 amino acids. V gave up 3 bases and J gave up 8 bases, with 5 bases separating them. CDR1 and CDR2 from the germline V gene are LGHDT and YNNKEL (reference sequence).

The V and J genes are TRBV10-3 and TRBJ2-3, with a weak D call TRBD2 (6 bases). Per the germline V gene, CDR1 is ENHRY and CDR2 is SYGVKD. The CDR3 has 14 amino acids. Trimming cost V 3 bases and J 4 bases, with 11 bases left between them. CDR3 region: CAISDGSKADTQYF. In DNA form, the CDR3 reads TGTGCCATCAGTGACGGGAGTAAGGCAGATACGCAGTATTTT.

The table lists this clonotype with many counts. The chain recombines TRBV11-2 with TRBJ1-1, with 9 bases lining up with TRBD1. V shed 3 bases and J 1 base; nucleotides not matched to a gene: 6. The CDR3 has 16 amino acids. Germline lookup yields CDR1 SGHAT and CDR2 FQNNGV. The CDR3 DNA is TGTGCCAGCAGCTTGGGACAGGGAGAATGGAACACTGAAGCTTTCTTT. Its translation is CASSLGQGEWNTEAFF. Based on the CDR3 plus reference TRBV11-2 and TRBJ1-1, the full variable domain is EAGVAQSPRYKIIEKRQSVAFWCNPISGHATLYWYQQILGQGPKLLIQFQNNGVVDDSQLPKDRFSAERLKGVDSTLKIQPAKLEDSAVYLCASSLGQGEWNTEAFFGQGTRLTVV.

This clonotype was counted ten times or more. The chain links TRBV12-5 to TRBJ1-3; D ambiguous. The germline CDR1 and CDR2 sequences are LGHNT and FRNRAP. This CDR3 spans 18 amino acids. V was trimmed by 0 bases and J by 3 bases, leaving 18 bases between them. The CDR3 DNA is TGTGCTAGTGGTTTGGTACCATTGACAATGCGCTTTGGAAACACCATATATTTT. It yields the protein CASGLVPLTMRFGNTIYF.

J is TRBJ1-6 and V is TRBV2, with 8 bases fitting TRBD1. The J segment lost 9 bases and the V segment lost 6 bases, leaving 7 bases of the junction unmatched. CDR1 and CDR2 (germline): SNHLY, FYNNEI. This CDR3 region has 14 residues. CDR3 protein: CASRGQVARSPLHF. CDR3 DNA sequence: TGTGCCAGCAGGGGACAGGTGGCGCGTTCACCCCTCCACTTT.

The V gene is TRBV29-1, the J gene TRBJ2-1, with a possible D match to TRBD2 (6 bases). CDR1 SQVTM and CDR2 ANQGSEA come from the germline V gene. Trimming removed 4 bases from V and 2 bases from J, with 12 bases in between. The CDR3 is made up of 14 amino acids. The CDR3 sequence is CSVAWGEAYNEQFF. DNA of the CDR3: TGCAGCGTTGCTTGGGGGGAGGCCTACAATGAGCAGTTCTTC.

The rearrangement uses TRBV20-1 and TRBJ1-2, with TRBD1 matching 7 bases. The CDR3 has 12 residues. Trimming cost V 5 bases and J 4 bases; bases outside gene matches: 4. Germline CDR1 is DFQATT and CDR2 is SNEGSKA (reference sequence). The CDR3 nucleotides are TGCAGTGCTGACAGGACAGGCTATGGCTACACCTTC. Its translation is CSADRTGYGYTF.

This clonotype has ten or more counts. This chain links TRBV19 with TRBJ1-1, with D perhaps TRBD1 (5 bases). Per the germline V gene, CDR1 is LNHDA and CDR2 is SQIVND (reference sequence). Trimming removed 9 bases from V and 5 bases from J, with 16 bases in between. The length of the CDR3 is 13 residues. DNA of the CDR3: TGTGCCAGCAGAAGGCAGGGAGGGACTGAAGCTTTCTTT. Its protein product is CASRRQGGTEAFF.

This sequence joins TRBV7-3 and TRBJ2-5, with TRBD2 matching over 8 bases. The germline V gene has CDR1 SGHTA and CDR2 FQGTGA. V dropped 6 bases and J dropped 3; count of bases not matched to a gene: 6. This CDR3 spans 14 amino acids. Here the CDR3 reads CASSQTSAKETQYF. DNA of the CDR3: TGTGCCAGCAGTCAGACTAGCGCGAAAGAGACCCAGTACTTC.

This chain uses TRBV9 with TRBJ2-3; 14 bases map to TRBD2. Germline V gene data show CDR1 as SGDLS and CDR2 as YYNGEE. The CDR3 is 17 amino acids. The J segment lost 11 bases and the V segment lost 4 bases, leaving 15 bases of the junction unmatched. DNA for the CDR3: TGTGCCAGCAGCTCAGCCCCAGGACTAGCGGGGGGCGGGGGGCAGTATTTT. Amino acid sequence: CASSSAPGLAGGGGQYF.

V usage is TRBV24-1 and J usage is TRBJ2-3, with 11 bases fitting TRBD2. Per the germline V gene, CDR1 is KGHDR and CDR2 is SFDVKD. This CDR3 has 13 residues. Trimming took 7 bases from V and 4 from J; bases not matched to a gene: 0. Written as DNA, the CDR3 is TGTGCCACCAGGGGACTAGCGGCAGATACGCAGTATTTT. Residues: CATRGLAADTQYF.

The chain combines TRBV2 with TRBJ2-3; D is unresolved. Germline CDR1 and CDR2: SNHLY and FYNNEI. CDR3 length: 15 amino acids. Trimming removed 8 bases from V and 0 bases from J, with 15 bases in between. CDR3 in amino acids: CASASRALSTDTQYF. DNA for the CDR3: TGTGCCAGCGCCTCGAGAGCCCTGAGCACAGATACGCAGTATTTT. Filled out from reference TRBV2 and TRBJ2-3, the complete variable domain reads EPEVTQTPSHQVTQMGQEVILRCVPISNHLYFYWYRQILGQKVEFLVSFYNNEISEKSEIFDDQFSVERPDGSNFTLKIRSTKLEDSAMYFCASASRALSTDTQYFGPGTRLTVL.

The CDR3 region has the DNA TGTGCCAGCAGCCAGGGGGCGCGGGGAGAGCAGTACTTC. This gives the protein CASSQGARGEQYF. The genes are TRBV7-9 and TRBJ2-7, with TRBD1 matching 8 bases. The V gene end was trimmed by 5 bases and the J gene end by 7 bases; junction bases not matched to a gene: 7. The CDR3 is made up of 13 amino acids. The germline gives CDR1 SEHNR, CDR2 FQNEAQ (reference sequence).

In its sample, this clonotype was seen a few times. The chain combines TRBV30 with TRBJ1-1; D may be TRBD1 (6 bases). Trimming pared 2 bases from V and 7 bases from J, leaving 11 bases between. The CDR3 has 12 amino acids. Per germline, CDR1 GTSNPN and CDR2 SVGIG (reference sequence). The CDR3 here is CAWSKGGFEAFF. DNA of the CDR3: TGTGCCTGGAGTAAGGGGGGATTTGAAGCTTTCTTT.